Below are 5 T cell receptor beta chains sequenced from a single sample in a study of blood T cell repertoires in COVID-19. Data came from immunoSEQ multiplex PCR; TCRdb stores just in-frame clones and leaves some out. The sample yields around 360,000 clones, roughly 87% seen once. The material sequenced was PBMCs or T cells enriched from blood (not recorded which). The receptor set was obtained from a woman aged 25 to 39 who had recovered from COVID-19.

This rearrangement joins TRBV6-5 to TRBJ1-2; D perhaps matches TRBD1 (5 bases). There are 15 residues in the CDR3. V was cut by 5 bases and J by 4 bases, with 17 bases left in between. Germline loops: CDR1 MNHEY, CDR2 SVGAGI. The CDR3 region is CASSPQGLLGYGYTF. The CDR3 DNA is TGTGCCAGCAGTCCCCAGGGATTGCTAGGCTATGGCTACACCTTC.

This clone occurred once. The J gene is TRBJ1-2, the V gene TRBV28; the D gene is possibly TRBD1 (5 bases). The CDR3 totals 11 residues. From germline, CDR1 is MDHEN and CDR2 SYDVKM. Deletions cut 6 bases from V and 4 bases from J, with 6 bases between. The CDR3 DNA sequence: TGTGCCAGCAGCGACAGCTATGGCTACACCTTC. The encoded protein is CASSDSYGYTF.

This clone has only a few counts. The chain carries TRBV11-2 and TRBJ2-7; D perhaps matches TRBD1 (5 bases). CDR1 is SGHAT and CDR2 is FQNNGV in the germline V gene. This CDR3 comprises 14 residues. The V gene lost 0 bases and the J gene lost 2 bases, with 8 bases spanning the gap. The CDR3 here is CASSLDTTAYEQYF. The CDR3 nucleotides are TGTGCCAGCAGCTTAGATACGACAGCCTACGAGCAGTACTTC.

The V gene is TRBV9, the J gene TRBJ2-3; D perhaps matches TRBD1 (5 bases). The germline V gene encodes CDR1 SGDLS and CDR2 YYNGEE. This CDR3 comprises 15 residues. Trimming took off 0 bases at V and 4 bases at J, with 12 bases between the two ends. CDR3 region: CASSVGWGGPDTQYF. CDR3 in DNA: TGTGCCAGCAGCGTAGGCTGGGGCGGCCCAGATACGCAGTATTTT.

This chain uses TRBV28 with TRBJ2-7, with 11 positions matching TRBD2. CDR1 is MDHEN, CDR2 SYDVKM, per germline. The CDR3 covers 15 residues. Trimming cost V 5 bases and J 2 bases; bases outside gene matches: 5. The CDR3 DNA reads TGTGCCAGCAGTAGTGGGACTAGCGGAACCTACGAGCAGTACTTC. Amino acids: CASSSGTSGTYEQYF. The entire variable domain, with the rest obtained from reference TRBV28 and TRBJ2-7, is as follows: DVKVTQSSRYLVKRTGEKVFLECVQDMDHENMFWYRQDPGLGLRLIYFSYDVKMKEKGDIPEGYSVSREKKERFSLILESASTNQTSMYLCASSSGTSGTYEQYFGPGTRLTVT.